The 10 T cell receptor beta chains listed next were all sequenced from one sample in a study of blood T cell repertoires in COVID-19. Profiled with immunoSEQ multiplex PCR; TCRdb holds only in-frame clones, not every one. The sample holds about 160,000 clones, over 75% seen once. Material: peripheral blood. All receptors derive from a man between 65 and 79 years old with acute or convalescent COVID-19.

This clone showed up just a few times. The rearrangement joins TRBV19 to TRBJ2-5, with D perhaps matching TRBD1 (5 bases). Trimming cost V 5 bases and J 4 bases, with 17 bases left between them. Germline CDR1 is LNHDA and CDR2 is SQIVND (reference sequence). The CDR3 spans 15 residues. CDR3 residues: CASSLQVAGVETQYF. CDR3 coding DNA: TGTGCCAGTAGTCTACAGGTAGCTGGGGTAGAGACCCAGTACTTC. Filled out from reference TRBV19 and TRBJ2-5, the complete variable domain reads DGGITQSPKYLFRKEGQNVTLSCEQNLNHDAMYWYRQDPGQGLRLIYYSQIVNDFQKGDIAEGYSVSREKKESFPLTVTSAQKNPTAFYLCASSLQVAGVETQYFGPGTRLLVL.

This chain links TRBV11-3 with TRBJ2-4; D perhaps matches TRBD2 (6 bases). The germline CDR1 and CDR2 sequences are SGHNT and YENEEA. Trimming cost V 0 bases and J 3 bases, with 12 bases left between them. This CDR3 contains 16 residues. The CDR3 here is CASSLEPGGDKNIQYF. In nucleotides, the CDR3 is TGTGCCAGCAGCTTAGAGCCCGGAGGGGACAAAAACATTCAGTACTTC.

The chain has TRBV7-9 and TRBJ2-2; TRBD2 matches 7 bases. Germline lookup yields CDR1 SEHNR and CDR2 FQNEAQ (reference sequence). Germline trimming cut 5 bases from V and 2 bases from J; bases unmatched to any gene: 5. The CDR3 extends over 15 amino acids. The CDR3 nucleotides read TGTGCCAGCAGCCACCTAGCGGTAAACACCGGGGAGCTGTTTTTT. Amino acids: CASSHLAVNTGELFF.

This clone has only a few counts. CDR3 sequence: CASSNPGGVNTQYF. As DNA, the CDR3 is TGTGCCAGCAGCAATCCGGGGGGTGTCAATACCCAGTACTTC. V usage is TRBV21-1 and J usage is TRBJ2-5; the D call TRBD2 from the table was never checked on the DNA. TRBV21-1 is classified as a pseudogene. The CDR3 extends over 14 amino acids.

V is TRBV11-3 and J is TRBJ2-3, with 9 positions matching TRBD2. Germline-derived CDR1 and CDR2 are SGHNT and YENEEA. The V segment lost 4 bases and the J segment 0 bases; nucleotides outside the gene matches: 8. The CDR3 runs to 17 residues. The CDR3 DNA reads TGTGCCAGCAGCTCAGGGTCGACTAGCGGCAGCACAGATACGCAGTATTTT. Encoded protein: CASSSGSTSGSTDTQYF.

This chain joins TRBV4-2 and TRBJ1-1, with D possibly matching TRBD1 (5 bases). Trimming took 0 bases from V and 3 from J, leaving 14 bases between them. The CDR3 extends over 16 amino acids. Germline V lookup: CDR1 LGHNA, CDR2 YNFKEQ. The CDR3 region is CASSQDRAREDTEAFF. The DNA of the CDR3 is TGTGCCAGCAGCCAAGATCGCGCCAGGGAAGACACTGAAGCTTTCTTT.

The gene calls are TRBV11-3 and TRBJ1-2; possible D gene TRBD1, 5 bases. CDR1 SGHNT and CDR2 YENEEA come from the germline V gene. This CDR3 has 14 residues. Trimming took off 3 bases at V and 2 bases at J, with 10 bases between the two ends. In nucleotides, the CDR3 is TGTGCCAGCAGCTTTCCAGGGCCGAACTATGGCTACACCTTC. This codes for CASSFPGPNYGYTF.

V gene TRBV12-3 or TRBV12-4 combines with J gene TRBJ1-1; a weak D match, TRBD1 (6 bases). The length of the CDR3 is 13 residues. Trimming left V 5 bases short and J 5 bases short, with 12 bases between. CDR3 sequence reads: CASSHTTGTEAFF. CDR3 coding DNA: TGTGCCAGCAGTCACACGACAGGAACTGAAGCTTTCTTT.

The chain links TRBV28 to TRBJ2-7; 10 bases match TRBD1. V gave up 6 bases and J gave up 5 bases; unmatched junction bases: 7. This CDR3 has 14 residues. The V gene's germline CDR1 is MDHEN and CDR2 SYDVKM. CDR3 sequence (DNA): TGTGCCAGCAGCACCGACAGGGGGCGTAACGAGCAGTACTTC. Encoded protein: CASSTDRGRNEQYF.

In this sample, this clone turned up a few times. The J gene is TRBJ1-4, the V gene TRBV27; D might be TRBD1 (5 bases). The germline V gene encodes CDR1 MNHEY and CDR2 SMNVEV (reference sequence). The V end was cut by 3 bases, the J end by 7 bases, with 12 bases between. CDR3 length: 14 amino acids. CDR3 coding DNA: TGTGCCAGCAGTTTTCAGGGAACCTCTGAAAAACTGTTTTTT. It encodes CASSFQGTSEKLFF.